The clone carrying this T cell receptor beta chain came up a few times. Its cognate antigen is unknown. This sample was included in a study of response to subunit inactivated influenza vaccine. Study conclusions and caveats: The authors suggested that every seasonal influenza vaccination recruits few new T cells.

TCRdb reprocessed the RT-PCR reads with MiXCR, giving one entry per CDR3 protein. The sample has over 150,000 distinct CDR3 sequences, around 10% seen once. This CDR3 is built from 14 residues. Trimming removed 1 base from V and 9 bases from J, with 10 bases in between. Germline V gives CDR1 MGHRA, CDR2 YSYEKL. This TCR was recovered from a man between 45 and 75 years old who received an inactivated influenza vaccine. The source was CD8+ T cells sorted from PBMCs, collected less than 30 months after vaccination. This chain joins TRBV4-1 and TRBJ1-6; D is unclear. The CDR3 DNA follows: TGCGCCAGCAGCCAAGGTATTGGTAGTTCACCCCTCCACTTT. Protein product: CASSQGIGSSPLHF.